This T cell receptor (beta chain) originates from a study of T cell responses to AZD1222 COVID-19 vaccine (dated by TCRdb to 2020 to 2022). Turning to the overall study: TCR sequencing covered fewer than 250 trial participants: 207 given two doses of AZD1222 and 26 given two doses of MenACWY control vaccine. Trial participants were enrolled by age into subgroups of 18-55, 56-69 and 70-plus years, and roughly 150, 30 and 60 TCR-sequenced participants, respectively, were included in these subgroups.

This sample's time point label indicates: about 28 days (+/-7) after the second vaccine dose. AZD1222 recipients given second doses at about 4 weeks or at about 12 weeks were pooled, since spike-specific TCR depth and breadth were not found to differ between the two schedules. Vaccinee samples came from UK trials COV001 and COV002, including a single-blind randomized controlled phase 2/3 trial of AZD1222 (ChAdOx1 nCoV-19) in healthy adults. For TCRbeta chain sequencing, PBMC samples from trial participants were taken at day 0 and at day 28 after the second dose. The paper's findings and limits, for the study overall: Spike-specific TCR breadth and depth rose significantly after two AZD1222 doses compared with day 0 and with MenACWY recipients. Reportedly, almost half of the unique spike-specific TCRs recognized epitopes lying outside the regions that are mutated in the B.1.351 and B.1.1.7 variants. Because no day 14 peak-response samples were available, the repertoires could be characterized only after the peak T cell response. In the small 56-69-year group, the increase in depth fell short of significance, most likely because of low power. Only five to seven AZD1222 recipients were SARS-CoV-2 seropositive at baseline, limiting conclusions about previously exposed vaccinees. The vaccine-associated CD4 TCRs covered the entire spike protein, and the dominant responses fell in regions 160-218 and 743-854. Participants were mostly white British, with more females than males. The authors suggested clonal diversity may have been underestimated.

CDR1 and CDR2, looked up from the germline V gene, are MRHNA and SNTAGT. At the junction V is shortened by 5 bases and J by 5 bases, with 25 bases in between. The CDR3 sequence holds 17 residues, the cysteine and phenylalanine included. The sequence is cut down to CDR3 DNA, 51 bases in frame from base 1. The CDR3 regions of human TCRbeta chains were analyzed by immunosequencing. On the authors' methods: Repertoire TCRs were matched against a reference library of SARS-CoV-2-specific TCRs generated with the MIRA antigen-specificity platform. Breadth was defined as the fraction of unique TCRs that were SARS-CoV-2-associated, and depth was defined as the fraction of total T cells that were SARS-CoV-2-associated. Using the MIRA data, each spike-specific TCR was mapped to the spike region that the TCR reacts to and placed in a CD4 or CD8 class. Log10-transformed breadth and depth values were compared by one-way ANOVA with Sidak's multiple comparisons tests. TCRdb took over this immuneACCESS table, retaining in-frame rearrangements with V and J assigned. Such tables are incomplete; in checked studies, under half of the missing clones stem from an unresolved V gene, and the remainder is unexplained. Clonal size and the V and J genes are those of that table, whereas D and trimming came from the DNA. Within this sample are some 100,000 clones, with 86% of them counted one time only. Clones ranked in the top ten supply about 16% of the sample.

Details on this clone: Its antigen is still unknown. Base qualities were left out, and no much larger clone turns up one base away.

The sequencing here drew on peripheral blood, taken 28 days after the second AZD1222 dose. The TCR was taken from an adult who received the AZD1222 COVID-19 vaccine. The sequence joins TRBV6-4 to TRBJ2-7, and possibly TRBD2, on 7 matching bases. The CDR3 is CASSPEGEGSEGHEQYF. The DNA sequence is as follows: TGTGCCAGCAGTCCCGAGGGGGAGGGCAGCGAGGGTCACGAGCAGTACTTC.